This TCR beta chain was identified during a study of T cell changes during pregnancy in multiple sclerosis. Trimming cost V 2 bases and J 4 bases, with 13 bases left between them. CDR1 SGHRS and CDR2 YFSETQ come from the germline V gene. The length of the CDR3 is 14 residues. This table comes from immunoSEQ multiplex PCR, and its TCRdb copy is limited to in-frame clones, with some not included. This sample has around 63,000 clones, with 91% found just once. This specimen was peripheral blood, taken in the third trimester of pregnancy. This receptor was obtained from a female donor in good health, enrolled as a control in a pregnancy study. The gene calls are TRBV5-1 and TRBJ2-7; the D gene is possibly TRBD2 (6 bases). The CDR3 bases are TGCGCCAGCAGCTTCCAGACTAGTCGGTACGAGCAGTACTTC. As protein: CASSFQTSRYEQYF.